This record covers a single TCR beta chain. Its antigen specificity is not known. Qualities for individual bases were not recorded, and no much larger clone is one base off. Libraries were prepared through the immunoSEQ multiplex PCR assay. The multiplex PCR relied on a mix of 60 forward primers for TCR Vbeta segments and 13 reverse primers for TCR Jbeta segments. A multiplex PCR assay on genomic DNA amplified the CDR3 region of rearranged TCR beta genes. The Illumina HiSeq System was used to sequence the amplified TCR beta libraries as 87-base-pair reads. The authors' analysis ran thus. In a later analysis, around 80 million unique TCR beta chains were counted across the 690 or so repertoires, and around 10 million of these chains were shared by at least two donors. To remove PCR and sequencing errors, raw reads were error-corrected and collapsed into unique sequences using a nearest-neighbor algorithm that merged closely related sequences. Alignment of CDR3 sequences to IMGT reference sequences was used to assign V, D and J gene segments. For a sequence to be retained, at least a six-nucleotide match to both a V gene segment and a J gene segment was required. A rearrangement counted as productive if the CDR3 had no stop codons and remained in frame with V and J, and every other rearrangement counted as non-productive. Following IMGT convention, CDR3 was defined as the stretch from the second conserved V-encoded cysteine up to the conserved J-encoded phenylalanine. In an earlier analysis of just under 600 of the donors, sequences lacking an unambiguous match to a single V gene segment were excluded. In an earlier analysis of 587 of the donors, V segments were called functional above 56.7% productive rearrangements and were called segregating when the between-donor standard deviation exceeded 5%. A statistical classification framework was built to diagnose cytomegalovirus status from the catalog of TCR beta chain sequences. In a later analysis, TCR nucleotide sequences were compared against IMGT/GENE-DB human TR gene sequences so that V and J genes could be assigned. A later analysis assigned CDR3 sequences and most-parsimonious VDJ recombination scenarios with the TCRdist pipeline. In a later analysis, each TCR beta chain was defined by its CDR3 amino acid sequence together with its V-gene family, and reads without a unique V-gene family were excluded. In a later analysis, several hundred highly shared, low-generation-probability nucleotide sequences were removed to address suspected cross-contamination and a sequencing artifact. A later analysis calculated a clonal expansion index for each public chain from normalized within-repertoire ranks of inferred template counts. A later analysis computed generation probabilities with a VDJ recombination model fitted to out-of-frame rearrangements, and checked the results against IGoR. In a later analysis, TCR-TCR, TCR-HLA and TCR-CMV co-occurrence was scored with hypergeometric tests, and a repertoire-size bias correction was applied to TCR pairs. To estimate false discovery rates, a later analysis permuted the HLA or CMV assignments 20 times. In a later analysis, co-occurring TCRs were grouped using DBSCAN, and TCRdist sequence similarity was added for clustering within HLA-allele-positive subsets. Repertoires with fewer than 30,000 or more than 120,000 public chains, plus five repertoires with anomalous nucleotide sharing, were excluded from co-occurrence clustering. TCRdb limited this immuneACCESS table to in-frame rearrangements with V and J called. A share of clones is missing; checked studies link under half to unresolved V genes, and the rest is unexplained. V, J and clone size were drawn from that table, and D and trimming were deduced from the DNA. This sample has around 140,000 clones in its table, and around 72% of those were observed once. The ten largest clones add up to about 3.9% of the sample.

This entry belongs to a study of cytomegalovirus exposure and HLA in healthy donors (dated by TCRdb to 2016 to 2017). In the study overall: In an earlier analysis of under 750 of the donors, 250 to 350 Gb of sequence data and 117 million unique TCR beta sequences from 150 million to 200 million T cells were reported. Donor age, sex, ethnicity and CMV serostatus were compiled alongside the repertoire data. On average, around 240,000 unique TCR beta nucleotide sequences were sequenced per donor among 398 genotyped donors of the cohort, with 15% to 20% of those sequences being non-productive. In the later analysis, no new phenotypic data were used to find candidate immune exposures; instead, reliance was placed on TCR beta sequences and their occurrence across donors. The T cell repertoires of under 700 subjects were profiled by immunosequencing and related to cytomegalovirus serostatus. Roughly five DR-DQ haplotypes were handled as single units for association and clustering because linkage in the cohort was strong. Besides the first cohort of around 670 subjects, a separate validation cohort made up of some 110 different subjects was used. HLA typing covered class I and class II loci at four-digit resolution. Approximately 300 gigabases of sequencing data and approximately 85 million unique TCR sequences were included in an early release covering 550 to 800 HLA-typed donors. To predict cytomegalovirus infection status, the study brought together high-throughput TCR immunosequencing, statistical association of individual TCRs with disease status, and machine learning. A later analysis re-analyzed previously published TCR beta repertoires from several hundred donors and added high-resolution HLA genotyping to study TCR occurrence patterns. All discovery cohort repertoires had been generated using a single sequencing platform. An earlier analysis of 500 to 750 of the donors applied high-throughput TCR beta sequencing to assess whether each TCR beta V gene segment acted as functional or pseudogenic. The genetic ancestry cluster associated with self-reported Caucasian donors included over 65% of the roughly 360 genotyped donors. The study aimed to test whether cataloging public T cell receptors could reveal signatures of past pathogen exposure. The number of typed donors differed by locus: about 620-630 for A, B, C, DRB1 and DQB1; roughly 510 for DQA1; some 590 for DPA1; and around 450 for DPB1. Genome-wide SNP genotypes for about three fifths of the roughly 670 donors were used in a later genetic analysis, which treated that subset as a discovery cohort. Beyond this particular receptor, the publication reports: Most CMV-associated TCR beta chains appeared to be HLA-restricted in a later analysis, and the HLA associations seemed to be driven largely by CMV exposure. Correlated functional status among segregating V segments might be attributable to linkage disequilibrium, but an unknown experimental factor could not be ruled out. V-gene and J-gene trimming of TCR beta chains was associated with a missense DCLRE1C variant in a later genetic analysis, and the association was replicated in an independent cohort. In a later analysis, 15,000 to 20,000 TCR beta sequences were associated with specific HLA alleles at a false discovery rate of 0.05. Some IMGT-functional V segments, including TRBV6-2 and TRBV6-3, could not be distinguished by the 87-base-pair reads and were therefore excluded. The classifier was reported to diagnose cytomegalovirus status with high specificity and sensitivity in both the original and validation cohorts. According to a later analysis, parvovirus B19, influenza, CMV and Epstein-Barr virus appeared linked to several top co-occurrence clusters. Roughly 15 rarely observed V segments, including chromosome 9 orphons, were excluded from the earlier analysis of some 590 of the donors because counts were too low. Because HLA typing was unavailable for some donors at each locus, only the typed subset was used in association tests. In the study, some 160 TCR beta chains were listed as associated with cytomegalovirus. The sequencing pipeline was judged likely to have produced a cluster of highly shared sequence variants as a technical artifact. In a later analysis, HLA-associated TCR beta chains were found to be more clonally expanded and to have lower generation probabilities than equally common non-associated chains. Presence/absence analyses assumed roughly uniform sequencing depth across donors, an assumption that may not hold. In a later analysis, the rate of TCR association differed among HLA loci, with DRB1 alleles having the most associated TCRs and HLA-C alleles having the fewest. When HLA alleles, especially DR and DQ, strongly co-occurred, attributing TCR associations to individual alleles was difficult. An earlier analysis of 587 of the donors showed that most TCR beta V segments appeared in productive rearrangements either about 87% or about 30% of the time, which broadly matched IMGT annotations. Compared with the approximately 600-donor mean, donors in an Asian-associated ancestry cluster had fewer N-insertions in productive TCRs, according to a later genetic analysis. The only immune exposure information available for the cohort was CMV serostatus. While some public TCRs were present in many individuals, most TCR sequences turned up only very rarely across donors. In this cohort, only TCR beta chains were sequenced, and detectable features were limited by the absence of alpha or paired-chain data. The authors suggested that the approach could potentially be extended to other disease states and immunological phenotypes. A further reported finding was that TCR beta sequences accurately predicted the HLA-A and HLA-B alleles for most subjects in the first cohort. In vitro tests confirmed that a few of the cytomegalovirus-associated TCR beta chains recognize cytomegalovirus antigens.

V loses 5 bases of germline sequence and J loses 0 bases, and the interval between the two ends is 13 bases. Inclusive of the bounding cysteine and phenylalanine, the CDR3 is 15 residues long. Just CDR3 DNA is preserved here, 45 bases in frame from base 1. CDR1 and CDR2 were assigned from the germline V gene (reference sequence) as SEHNR and FQNEAQ. In total, about 650 healthy bone marrow donors made up the cohort. Cohort members were all nominally healthy when sampled, although unrecorded immune exposures were likely present. The donor was CMV seropositive and was included in the group of about 290 seropositive cohort members. Every donor gave a peripheral blood sample, and the peripheral blood mononuclear cells from that sample were used for TCR beta sequencing. The Qiagen DNeasy Blood Extraction Kit was used to extract genomic DNA from the blood cell samples.

Source material: PBMCs. The rearranged segments are TRBV7-9 and TRBJ1-2, and perhaps TRBD1 as D gene, on 6 matching bases. The source of this sequence is a man in his fifties in good health and CMV-seropositive. At the DNA level, the sequence is TGTGCCAGCAGCCGGGGGGCAGGGGCTAACTATGGCTACACCTTC. Protein translation: CASSRGAGANYGYTF.